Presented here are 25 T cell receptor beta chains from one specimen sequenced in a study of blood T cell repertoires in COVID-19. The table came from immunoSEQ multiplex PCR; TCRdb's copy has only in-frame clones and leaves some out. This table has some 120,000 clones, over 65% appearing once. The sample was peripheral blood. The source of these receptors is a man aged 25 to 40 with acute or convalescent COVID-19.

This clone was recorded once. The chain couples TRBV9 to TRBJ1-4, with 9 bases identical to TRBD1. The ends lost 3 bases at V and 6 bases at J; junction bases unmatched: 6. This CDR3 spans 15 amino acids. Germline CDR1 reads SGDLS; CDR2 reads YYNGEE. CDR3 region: CASSEGDRAYEKLFF. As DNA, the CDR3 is TGTGCCAGCAGCGAAGGGGACAGGGCTTATGAAAAACTGTTTTTT. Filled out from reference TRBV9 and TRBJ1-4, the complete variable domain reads DSGVTQTPKHLITATGQRVTLRCSPRSGDLSVYWYQQSLDQGLQFLIQYYNGEERAKGNILERFSAQQFPDLHSELNLSSLELGDSALYFCASSEGDRAYEKLFFGSGTQLSVL.

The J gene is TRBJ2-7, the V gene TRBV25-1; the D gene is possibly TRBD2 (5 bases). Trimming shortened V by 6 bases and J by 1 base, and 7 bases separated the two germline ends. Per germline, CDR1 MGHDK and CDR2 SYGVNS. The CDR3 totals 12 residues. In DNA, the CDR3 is TGTGCCAGCAGGAGAGGGTCCTACGAGCAGTACTTC. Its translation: CASRRGSYEQYF.

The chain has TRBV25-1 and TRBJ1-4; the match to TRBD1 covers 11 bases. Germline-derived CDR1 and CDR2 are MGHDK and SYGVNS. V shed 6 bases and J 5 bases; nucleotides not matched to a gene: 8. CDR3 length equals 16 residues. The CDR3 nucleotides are TGTGCCAGCAGCGGGGACAGGGGGAAAGGGAATGAAAAACTGTTTTTT. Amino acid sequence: CASSGDRGKGNEKLFF.

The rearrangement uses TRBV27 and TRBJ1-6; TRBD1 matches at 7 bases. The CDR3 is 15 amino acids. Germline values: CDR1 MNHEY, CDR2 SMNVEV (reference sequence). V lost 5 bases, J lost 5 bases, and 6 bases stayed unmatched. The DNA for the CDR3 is TGTGCCAGCAGTCCCGCGGGGACAGATAATTCACCCCTCCACTTT. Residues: CASSPAGTDNSPLHF.

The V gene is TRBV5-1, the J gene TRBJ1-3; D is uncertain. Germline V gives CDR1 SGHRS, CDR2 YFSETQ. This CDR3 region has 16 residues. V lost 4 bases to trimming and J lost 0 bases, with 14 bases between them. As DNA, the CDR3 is TGCGCCAGCAGCGGGAGGGAGGCCTCCTCTGGAAACACCATATATTTT. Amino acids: CASSGREASSGNTIYF.

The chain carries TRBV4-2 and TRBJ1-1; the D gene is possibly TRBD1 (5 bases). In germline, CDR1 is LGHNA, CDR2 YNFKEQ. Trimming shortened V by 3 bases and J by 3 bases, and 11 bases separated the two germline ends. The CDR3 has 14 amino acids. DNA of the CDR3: TGTGCCAGCAGCCATGTCAGGGAGGACACTGAAGCTTTCTTT. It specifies CASSHVREDTEAFF.

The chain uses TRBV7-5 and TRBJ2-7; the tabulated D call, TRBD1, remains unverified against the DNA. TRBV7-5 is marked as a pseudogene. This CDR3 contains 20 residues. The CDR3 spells CARSGSGTRSGTGPIYEQYF. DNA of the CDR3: TGTGCCAGAAGCGGAAGTGGTACTAGGTCCGGGACAGGTCCAATCTACGAGCAGTACTTC.

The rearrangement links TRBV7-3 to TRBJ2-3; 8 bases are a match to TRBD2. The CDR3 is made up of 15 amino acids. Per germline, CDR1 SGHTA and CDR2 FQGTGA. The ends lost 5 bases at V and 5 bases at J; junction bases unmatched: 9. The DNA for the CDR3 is TGTGCCAGCAGCCTAATCGGGGGGGAGGAAGATACGCAGTATTTT. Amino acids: CASSLIGGEEDTQYF.

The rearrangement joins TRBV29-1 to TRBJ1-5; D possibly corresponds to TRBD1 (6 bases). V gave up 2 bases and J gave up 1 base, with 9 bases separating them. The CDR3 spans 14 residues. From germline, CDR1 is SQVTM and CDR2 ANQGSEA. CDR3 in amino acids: CSVEMGASNQPQHF. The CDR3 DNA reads TGCAGCGTTGAAATGGGGGCGAGCAATCAGCCCCAGCATTTT. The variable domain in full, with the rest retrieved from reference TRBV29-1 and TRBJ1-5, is SAVISQKPSRDICQRGTSLTIQCQVDSQVTMMFWYRQQPGQSLTLIATANQGSEATYESGFVIDKFPISRPNLTFSTLTVSNMSPEDSSIYLCSVEMGASNQPQHFGDGTRLSIL.

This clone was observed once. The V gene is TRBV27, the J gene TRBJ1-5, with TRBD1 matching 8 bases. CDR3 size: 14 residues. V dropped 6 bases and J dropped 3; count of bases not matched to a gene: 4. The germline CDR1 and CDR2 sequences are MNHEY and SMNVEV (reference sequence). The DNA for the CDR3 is TGTGCCAGCAGCGTGACAGGGGCCAATCAGCCCCAGCATTTT. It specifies CASSVTGANQPQHF.

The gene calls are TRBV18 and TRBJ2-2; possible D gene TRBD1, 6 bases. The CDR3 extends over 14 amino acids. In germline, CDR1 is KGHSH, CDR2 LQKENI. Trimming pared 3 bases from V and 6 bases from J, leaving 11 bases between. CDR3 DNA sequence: TGTGCCAGCTCACCGAACAGGGACCCCGGGGAGCTGTTTTTT. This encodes CASSPNRDPGELFF.

CDR3 DNA sequence: TGCAGTGCTAGTCCGGGACAGGGGGCCTATGGCTACACCTTC. Protein product: CSASPGQGAYGYTF. V and J are TRBV20-1 and TRBJ1-2, with TRBD1 matching 12 bases. Germline V lookup: CDR1 DFQATT, CDR2 SNEGSKA (reference sequence). The CDR3 runs to 14 residues. With 3 bases clipped from V and 4 bases from J, the junction kept 3 bases outside the gene matches.

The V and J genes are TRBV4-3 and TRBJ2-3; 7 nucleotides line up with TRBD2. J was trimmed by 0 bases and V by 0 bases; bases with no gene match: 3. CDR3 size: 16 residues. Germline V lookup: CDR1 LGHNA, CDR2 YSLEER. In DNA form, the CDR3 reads TGCGCCAGCAGCCAAGATTCGGGACTAAGCACAGATACGCAGTATTTT. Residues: CASSQDSGLSTDTQYF.

In nucleotides, the CDR3 is TGCGCCAGCAGCCCCGGGACTCACCCTTCGGATGAGCAGTTCTTC. As protein: CASSPGTHPSDEQFF. The J gene is TRBJ2-1, the V gene TRBV5-1, with a possible D match to TRBD2 (6 bases). This CDR3 region has 15 residues. V was trimmed by 4 bases and J by 8 bases, leaving 19 bases between them. Looked up from germline, CDR1 is SGHRS and CDR2 is YFSETQ. Full variable domain (outside the CDR3, taken from reference TRBV5-1 and TRBJ2-1): KAGVTQTPRYLIKTRGQQVTLSCSPISGHRSVSWYQQTPGQGLQFLFEYFSETQRNKGNFPGRFSGRQFSNSRSEMNVSTLELGDSALYLCASSPGTHPSDEQFFGPGTRLTVL.

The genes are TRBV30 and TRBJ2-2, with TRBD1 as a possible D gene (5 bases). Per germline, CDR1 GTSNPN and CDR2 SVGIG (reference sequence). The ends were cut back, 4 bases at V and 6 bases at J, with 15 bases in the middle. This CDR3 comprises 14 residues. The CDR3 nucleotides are TGTGCCTGGACGATGGGGCAACACGCCGGGGAGCTGTTTTTT. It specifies CAWTMGQHAGELFF.

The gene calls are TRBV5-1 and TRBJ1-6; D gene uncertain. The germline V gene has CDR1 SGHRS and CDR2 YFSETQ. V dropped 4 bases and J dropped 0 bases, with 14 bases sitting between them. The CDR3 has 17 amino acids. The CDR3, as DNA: TGCGCCAGCAGCCCCCTGGGAGAGAGCTCCTATAATTCACCCCTCCACTTT. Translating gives CASSPLGESSYNSPLHF.

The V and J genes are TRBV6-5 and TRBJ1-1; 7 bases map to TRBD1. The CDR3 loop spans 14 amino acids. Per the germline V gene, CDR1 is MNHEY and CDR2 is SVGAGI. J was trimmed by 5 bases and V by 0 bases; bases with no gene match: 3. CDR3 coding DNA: TGTGCCAGCAGTTACTCAGGGGGCCGGACTGAAGCTTTCTTT. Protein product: CASSYSGGRTEAFF.

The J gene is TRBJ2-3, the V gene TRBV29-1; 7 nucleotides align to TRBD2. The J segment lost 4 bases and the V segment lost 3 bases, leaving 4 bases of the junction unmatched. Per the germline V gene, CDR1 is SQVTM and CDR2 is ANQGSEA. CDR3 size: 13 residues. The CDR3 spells CSVEAGVADTQYF. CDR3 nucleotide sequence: TGCAGCGTTGAGGCGGGAGTGGCAGATACGCAGTATTTT.

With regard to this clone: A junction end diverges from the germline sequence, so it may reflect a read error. The DNA for the CDR3 is TGTGCCAGCAGGGAAGTACAGGAGAGGAGCACTGAAGCTTTCTTT. This translates into CASREVQERSTEAFF. The V call is TRBV2, the J call TRBJ1-1; D is possibly TRBD1 (5 bases). CDR3 length equals 15 residues. Germline V CDR1 and CDR2: SNHLY, FYNNEI. Full variable domain (rest looked up from reference TRBV2 and TRBJ1-1): EPEVTQTPSHQVTQMGQEVILRCVPISNHLYFYWYRQILGQKVEFLVSFYNNEISEKSEIFDDQFSVERPDGSNFTLKIRSTKLEDSAMYFCASREVQERSTEAFFGQGTRLTVV.

For the CDR3, the DNA is TGCAGCGTCCTCCCTACAGGGGGCGTTGGCTACACCTTC. Translated: CSVLPTGGVGYTF. The chain carries TRBV29-1 and TRBJ1-2; 9 bases line up with TRBD1. The CDR3 has 13 residues. Germline V gene lookup returns CDR1 SQVTM and CDR2 ANQGSEA. Germline trimming cut 6 bases from V and 7 bases from J; bases unmatched to any gene: 9. Supplemented by reference TRBV29-1 and TRBJ1-2, the full variable domain reads SAVISQKPSRDICQRGTSLTIQCQVDSQVTMMFWYRQQPGQSLTLIATANQGSEATYESGFVIDKFPISRPNLTFSTLTVSNMSPEDSSIYLCSVLPTGGVGYTFGSGTRLTVV.

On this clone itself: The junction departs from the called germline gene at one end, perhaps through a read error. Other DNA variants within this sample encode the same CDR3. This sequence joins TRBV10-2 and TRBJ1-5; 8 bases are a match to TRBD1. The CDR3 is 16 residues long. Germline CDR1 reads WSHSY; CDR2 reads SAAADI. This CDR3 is CASSESRQGSGQPQHF. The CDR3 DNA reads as TGCGCCAGCAGCGAGTCGAGACAGGGGTCGGGTCAGCCCCAGCATTTT.

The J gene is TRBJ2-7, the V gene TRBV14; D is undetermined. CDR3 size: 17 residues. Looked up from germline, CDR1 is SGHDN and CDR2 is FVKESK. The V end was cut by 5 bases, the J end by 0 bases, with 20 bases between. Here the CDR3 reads CASSTSPLRGLSYEQYF. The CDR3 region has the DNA TGTGCCAGCAGCACGTCCCCTCTCAGAGGCCTCTCCTACGAGCAGTACTTC.

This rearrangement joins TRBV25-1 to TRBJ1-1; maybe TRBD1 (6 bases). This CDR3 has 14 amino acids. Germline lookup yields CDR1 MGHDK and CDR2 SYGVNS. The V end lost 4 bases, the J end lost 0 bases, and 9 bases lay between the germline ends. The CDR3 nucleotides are TGTGCCAGCAGTGGAAGGGGGATGAACACTGAAGCTTTCTTT. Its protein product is CASSGRGMNTEAFF.

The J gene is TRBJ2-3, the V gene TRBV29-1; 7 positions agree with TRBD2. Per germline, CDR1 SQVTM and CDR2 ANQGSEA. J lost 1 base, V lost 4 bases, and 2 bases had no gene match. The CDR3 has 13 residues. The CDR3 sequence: CSVAGGGTDTQYF. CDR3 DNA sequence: TGCAGCGTTGCGGGAGGTGGCACAGATACGCAGTATTTT.

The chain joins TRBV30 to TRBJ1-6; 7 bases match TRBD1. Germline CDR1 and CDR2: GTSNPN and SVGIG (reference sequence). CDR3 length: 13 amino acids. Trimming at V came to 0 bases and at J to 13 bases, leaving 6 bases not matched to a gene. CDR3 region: CAWSVDRAPPLHF. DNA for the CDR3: TGTGCCTGGAGTGTCGACAGGGCGCCCCCCCTCCACTTT.